This is a list of T cell receptor beta chains from one sample in a study of T cells after somatic rescue of genetic block. The repertoire was sequenced with immunoSEQ multiplex PCR; TCRdb's copy has only in-frame clones and lacks some. The sample contains 68,000 or so clones, around 90% of which appear only once. Source material: peripheral blood mononuclear cells (PBMCs). The receptor source for this set is a man aged 35 to 55. The CDR3 runs from the conserved cysteine through the conserved F or W. Fields, in order: J gene, clone size, V gene, D gene, CDR3 protein, CDR3 DNA. The D gene is left open where the match is weak. Expanded clones get a size class; other rows say once, few or many, or leave the size out.

J gene: TRBJ2-2
clone size: NA
V gene: TRBV9
D gene: TRBD1
CDR3 protein: CASSPRSPDRDTGELFF
CDR3 DNA: TGTGCCAGCAGCCCCCGCTCTCCGGACAGGGACACCGGGGAGCTGTTTTTT

J gene: TRBJ2-6
clone size: NA
V gene: TRBV6-5
D gene: NA
CDR3 protein: CASTRADSGANVLTF
CDR3 DNA: TGTGCCAGCACCCGGGCAGACTCTGGGGCCAACGTCCTGACTTTC

J gene: TRBJ2-7
clone size: NA
V gene: TRBV4-1
D gene: NA
CDR3 protein: CASSQVGGEYEQYF
CDR3 DNA: TGCGCCAGCAGCCAAGTTGGAGGAGAGTACGAGCAGTACTTC

J gene: TRBJ1-5
clone size: NA
V gene: TRBV18
D gene: NA
CDR3 protein: CASSPPGAQPQHF
CDR3 DNA: TGTGCCAGCTCACCACCAGGGGCTCAGCCCCAGCATTTT

J gene: TRBJ2-7
clone size: NA
V gene: TRBV7-8
D gene: NA
CDR3 protein: CASSETGTAYEQYF
CDR3 DNA: TGTGCCAGCAGCGAAACCGGGACGGCCTACGAGCAGTACTTC

J gene: TRBJ1-3
clone size: NA
V gene: TRBV13
D gene: TRBD1
CDR3 protein: CASSPPTGDSGNTIYF
CDR3 DNA: TGTGCCAGCAGCCCGCCGACAGGGGATAGTGGAAACACCATATATTTT

J gene: TRBJ1-1
clone size: NA
V gene: TRBV6-1
D gene: TRBD1
CDR3 protein: CASTDRSMNTEAFF
CDR3 DNA: TGTGCCAGCACGGACAGGTCCATGAACACTGAAGCTTTCTTT

J gene: TRBJ1-5
clone size: NA
V gene: TRBV19
D gene: NA
CDR3 protein: CASSIDLSRGDQPQHF
CDR3 DNA: TGTGCCAGTAGTATAGATCTATCCAGGGGTGATCAGCCCCAGCATTTT

J gene: TRBJ2-7
clone size: NA
V gene: TRBV30
D gene: NA
CDR3 protein: CAWSVRLGYEQYF
CDR3 DNA: TGTGCCTGGAGTGTACGCCTAGGTTACGAGCAGTACTTC

J gene: TRBJ2-7
clone size: NA
V gene: TRBV19
D gene: TRBD2
CDR3 protein: CASRPGLGHYEQYF
CDR3 DNA: TGTGCCAGTAGGCCGGGACTAGGTCACTACGAGCAGTACTTC

J gene: TRBJ1-1
clone size: NA
V gene: TRBV5-1
D gene: NA
CDR3 protein: CASSKRDRAEAFF
CDR3 DNA: TGCGCCAGCAGCAAACGGGACCGGGCTGAAGCTTTCTTT

J gene: TRBJ2-5
clone size: NA
V gene: TRBV6-6
D gene: TRBD2
CDR3 protein: CASSPRGTSGGETQYF
CDR3 DNA: TGTGCCAGCAGCCCCCGGGGGACTAGCGGGGGGGAGACCCAGTACTTC

J gene: TRBJ2-3
clone size: NA
V gene: TRBV19
D gene: NA
CDR3 protein: CASSPSADTQYF
CDR3 DNA: TGTGCCAGTAGCCCGAGCGCAGATACGCAGTATTTT

J gene: TRBJ2-3
clone size: NA
V gene: TRBV9
D gene: NA
CDR3 protein: CASSATPRGDTQYF
CDR3 DNA: TGTGCCAGCAGCGCCACCCCGAGGGGGGATACGCAGTATTTT

J gene: TRBJ1-4
clone size: NA
V gene: TRBV2
D gene: TRBD1
CDR3 protein: CASRTGQATNEKLFF
CDR3 DNA: TGTGCCAGCAGGACCGGACAGGCAACTAATGAAAAACTGTTTTTT

J gene: TRBJ1-2
clone size: NA
V gene: TRBV9
D gene: NA
CDR3 protein: CASSVGGQTNYGYTF
CDR3 DNA: TGTGCCAGCAGCGTAGGAGGACAGACTAACTATGGCTACACCTTC

J gene: TRBJ1-2
clone size: NA
V gene: TRBV7-9
D gene: NA
CDR3 protein: CASSLETGSYTF
CDR3 DNA: TGTGCCAGCAGCTTAGAGACAGGAAGCTACACCTTC

J gene: TRBJ1-1
clone size: NA
V gene: TRBV30
D gene: NA
CDR3 protein: CAWSDPGEQVNTEAFF
CDR3 DNA: TGTGCCTGGAGTGATCCGGGGGAACAGGTGAACACTGAAGCTTTCTTT

J gene: TRBJ1-6
clone size: NA
V gene: TRBV2
D gene: NA
CDR3 protein: CASSERQANSPLHF
CDR3 DNA: TGTGCCAGCAGTGAGAGGCAGGCTAATTCACCCCTCCACTTT

J gene: TRBJ2-5
clone size: NA
V gene: TRBV5-1
D gene: NA
CDR3 protein: CASSLIGQGETQYF
CDR3 DNA: TGCGCCAGCAGCTTGATTGGGCAGGGCGAGACCCAGTACTTC

J gene: TRBJ1-2
clone size: NA
V gene: TRBV5-1
D gene: NA
CDR3 protein: CASSEIEGGYGYTF
CDR3 DNA: TGCGCCAGCAGCGAAATTGAGGGGGGCTATGGCTACACCTTC

J gene: TRBJ2-3
clone size: NA
V gene: TRBV11-3
D gene: NA
CDR3 protein: CASRDTKGSDTQYF
CDR3 DNA: TGTGCCAGCAGGGACACGAAAGGGTCAGATACGCAGTATTTT

J gene: TRBJ2-2
clone size: NA
V gene: TRBV19
D gene: NA
CDR3 protein: CASRPTGLNTGELFF
CDR3 DNA: TGTGCCAGTAGACCAACAGGATTGAACACCGGGGAGCTGTTTTTT

J gene: TRBJ2-7
clone size: NA
V gene: TRBV27
D gene: TRBD2
CDR3 protein: CASSLAGVSYEQYF
CDR3 DNA: TGTGCCAGCAGTCTAGCGGGCGTCTCCTACGAGCAGTACTTC

J gene: TRBJ2-7
clone size: NA
V gene: TRBV19
D gene: TRBD1
CDR3 protein: CASSITGDPSYEQYF
CDR3 DNA: TGTGCCAGTAGTATCACAGGGGACCCCTCCTACGAGCAGTACTTC

J gene: TRBJ2-3
clone size: once
V gene: TRBV28
D gene: NA
CDR3 protein: CASGGDTQYF
CDR3 DNA: TGTGCCAGCGGGGGGGATACGCAGTATTTT

J gene: TRBJ2-6
clone size: NA
V gene: TRBV27
D gene: TRBD1
CDR3 protein: CASSQWTGAGANVLTF
CDR3 DNA: TGTGCCAGCAGTCAATGGACAGGGGCTGGGGCCAACGTCCTGACTTTC

J gene: TRBJ2-3
clone size: NA
V gene: TRBV2
D gene: NA
CDR3 protein: CASAPDTDTQYF
CDR3 DNA: TGTGCCAGCGCTCCAGACACAGATACGCAGTATTTT